The 26 T cell receptor beta chains reported below all come from one sample, sequenced in a study of identical twins. TCRdb redid the calling of the 5' RACE reads with MiXCR, one entry per CDR3 protein. The repertoire includes approximately 600,000 distinct CDR3 sequences, nearly 10% of them detected once, and 3% sits in the top ten. This sample was also put to use in a study of yellow fever vaccine responses in identical twins.

The sample comprised PBMCs. These receptors were collected from a woman aged 18-35 years in good health.

This clonotype showed up just a few times. The V call is TRBV20-1, the J call TRBJ2-5; 7 bases map to TRBD1. Looked up from germline, CDR1 is DFQATT and CDR2 is SNEGSKA (reference sequence). Losses at the gene ends were 3 bases for V and 3 bases for J; bases not matched to a gene: 7. CDR3 length: 14 amino acids. CDR3 residues: CSARTGKIEETQYF. DNA of the CDR3: TGCAGTGCTAGGACAGGGAAGATAGAAGAGACCCAGTACTTC.

The genes are TRBV7-2 and TRBJ1-1; D unclear. Germline V gives CDR1 SGHTA, CDR2 FQGNSA. The CDR3 runs to 15 residues. Trimming took 1 base from V and 6 from J, leaving 15 bases between them. CDR3 loop: CASSLGPRSFAEAFF. CDR3 coding DNA: TGTGCCAGCAGCTTAGGCCCGAGGTCTTTCGCTGAAGCTTTCTTT.

This clonotype was recorded many times. In nucleotides, the CDR3 is TGTGCCAGCAGGGGAAGAGATAATTCACCCCTCCACTTT. This gives the protein CASRGRDNSPLHF. The rearrangement joins TRBV12-3 or TRBV12-4 to TRBJ1-6, with no clear D. With 6 bases removed from V and 5 bases from J, the gap between germline ends came to 8 bases. CDR3 length: 13 residues.

V and J are TRBV29-1 and TRBJ2-3; D possibly uses TRBD1 or TRBD2 (5 bases each). The ends were cut back, 1 base at V and 12 bases at J, with 17 bases in the middle. CDR3 size: 13 residues. In germline, CDR1 is SQVTM, CDR2 ANQGSEA. The chain's CDR3 is CSVEGVWGSFQYF. DNA for the CDR3: TGCAGCGTTGAAGGCGTATGGGGGAGCTTCCAGTATTTT.

This clonotype was observed a handful of times. The chain couples TRBV11-2 to TRBJ2-1; the match to TRBD2 covers 9 bases. This CDR3 is built from 15 residues. Looked up from germline, CDR1 is SGHAT and CDR2 is FQNNGV. J gave up 8 bases and V 2 bases, and 7 bases lay outside the gene matches. The CDR3 is CASSLPSGVYDEQFF. The CDR3 DNA reads as TGTGCCAGCAGCTTACCTAGCGGGGTGTATGATGAGCAGTTCTTC.

This clonotype occurred a few times. This chain connects TRBV6-1 to TRBJ2-2; D is undetermined. Trimming shortened V by 2 bases and J by 4 bases, and 14 bases separated the two germline ends. Germline CDR1 and CDR2: MNHNS and SASEGT. The CDR3 consists of 16 residues. CDR3 loop: CASSERRQTFTGELFF. Here the CDR3 DNA reads TGTGCCAGCAGTGAACGTCGGCAGACGTTCACCGGGGAGCTGTTTTTT.

This clonotype was observed at least ten times. The J gene is TRBJ1-2, the V gene TRBV5-1; 9 bases map to TRBD1. The CDR3 loop spans 14 amino acids. The trim removed 0 bases at V and 6 bases at J, leaving 3 bases unmatched. Germline CDR1 reads SGHRS; CDR2 reads YFSETQ. Here the CDR3 DNA reads TGCGCCAGCAGCTTGGCAGGGGACAGGGATGGCTACACCTTC. Translated, it gives CASSLAGDRDGYTF. The whole variable domain, filled in from reference TRBV5-1 and TRBJ1-2, reads KAGVTQTPRYLIKTRGQQVTLSCSPISGHRSVSWYQQTPGQGLQFLFEYFSETQRNKGNFPGRFSGRQFSNSRSEMNVSTLELGDSALYLCASSLAGDRDGYTFGSGTRLTVV.

In this sample, this clonotype turned up many times. The chain employs TRBV5-1 and TRBJ2-3; 13 bases are a match to TRBD2. CDR3 length: 16 residues. CDR1 is SGHRS and CDR2 is YFSETQ in the germline V gene. The V and J ends lost 2 bases and 6 bases, in that order; junction bases with no gene match: 6. CDR3 protein: CASSFGTSGKGDTQYF. The CDR3 coding sequence is TGCGCCAGCAGCTTTGGGACTAGCGGGAAGGGGGATACGCAGTATTTT.

The V call is TRBV7-6, the J call TRBJ2-1; no reliable D call. The CDR3 covers 15 residues. V lost 5 bases and J 0 bases, leaving 11 bases between the germline ends. CDR1 and CDR2 (germline): SGHVS, FNYEAQ. CDR3 DNA: TGTGCCAGCAGCCAAGGGATCGACTCCTACAATGAGCAGTTCTTC. This encodes CASSQGIDSYNEQFF.

This clonotype was seen a few times. The genes are TRBV9 and TRBJ2-5; 10 positions agree with TRBD1. Germline V CDR1 and CDR2: SGDLS, YYNGEE. The CDR3 extends over 14 amino acids. V trimming: 5 bases; J trimming: 3 bases; junction bases outside the gene matches: 4. The CDR3 DNA is TGTGCCAGCAGTCCCGGGACAGGGGAAGAGACCCAGTACTTC. Translated: CASSPGTGEETQYF.

This clonotype occurred many times. The rearrangement links TRBV14 to TRBJ2-2; no reliable D call. Trimming took 0 bases from V and 4 from J, leaving 6 bases between them. CDR1 is SGHDN, CDR2 FVKESK, per germline. CDR3 length: 14 amino acids. CDR3 bases: TGTGCCAGCAGCCAAGAGGCCAGCACCGGGGAGCTGTTTTTT. Protein sequence: CASSQEASTGELFF.

The chain carries TRBV27 and TRBJ2-7; 10 bases map to TRBD2. Trimming removed 4 bases from V and 5 bases from J; junction bases left unmatched: 8. Germline V gene data show CDR1 as MNHEY and CDR2 as SMNVEV (reference sequence). CDR3 size: 15 residues. In DNA, the CDR3 is TGTGCCAGCAGTTACCTGAGCGGGAGGGCTCACGAGCAGTACTTC. Protein product: CASSYLSGRAHEQYF.

This clonotype occurred a few times. The rearrangement links TRBV12-3 or TRBV12-4 to TRBJ2-2; D may be TRBD1 (6 bases). Trimming took 4 bases from V and 9 from J, leaving 18 bases between them. This CDR3 has 15 amino acids. This CDR3 reads CASSSQQGGGRELFF. The CDR3 DNA reads TGTGCCAGCAGTTCCCAACAGGGTGGGGGAAGGGAGCTGTTTTTT.

This clonotype was counted many times. The chain carries TRBV7-2 and TRBJ2-5; D gene ambiguous. The germline V gene has CDR1 SGHTA and CDR2 FQGNSA. V dropped 5 bases and J dropped 5 bases, with 15 bases sitting between them. The CDR3 length is 14 residues. In nucleotides, the CDR3 is TGTGCCAGCAGCGCCTCCAGAGTGGGTGAGACCCAGTACTTC. Its protein is CASSASRVGETQYF.

This clonotype appeared a few times. This chain links TRBV20-1 with TRBJ2-7; tentatively, D is TRBD2 (5 bases). The CDR3 is 13 amino acids. V lost 5 bases to trimming and J lost 2 bases, with 13 bases between them. Germline V gene lookup returns CDR1 DFQATT and CDR2 SNEGSKA (reference sequence). This CDR3 is CSALDGVTYEQYF. The CDR3 nucleotides are TGCAGTGCTCTGGACGGGGTAACCTACGAGCAGTACTTC.

This clonotype showed up many times. V is TRBV5-1 and J is TRBJ1-1; D perhaps matches TRBD1 (6 bases). The CDR3 contains 14 residues. The germline V and J ends were trimmed by 6 bases and 5 bases, with 17 bases remaining between them. CDR1 SGHRS and CDR2 YFSETQ come from the germline V gene. The CDR3 sequence: CASKFEGGLTEAFF. CDR3 coding DNA: TGCGCCAGCAAATTCGAGGGGGGGCTAACTGAAGCTTTCTTT.

This clonotype was counted many times. J is TRBJ2-1 and V is TRBV7-2; no reliable D call. This CDR3 has 14 amino acids. Trimming stripped 1 base from V and 12 bases from J, with 16 bases between. CDR1 is SGHTA, CDR2 FQGNSA, per germline. The CDR3 region is CASSLDGTMKGQFF. The CDR3 DNA reads as TGTGCCAGCAGCTTAGATGGTACAATGAAGGGGCAGTTCTTC.

The V gene is TRBV7-2, the J gene TRBJ2-7; TRBD1 agrees at 9 bases. The trim removed 3 bases at V and 2 bases at J, leaving 5 bases unmatched. The CDR3 is made up of 15 amino acids. Germline CDR1 and CDR2: SGHTA and FQGNSA. The CDR3 loop reads CASSFRQGVPYEQYF. The CDR3 DNA reads as TGTGCCAGCAGCTTTCGACAGGGGGTCCCCTACGAGCAGTACTTC.

The rearrangement joins TRBV5-1 to TRBJ2-7; tentatively, D is TRBD2 (5 bases). The CDR3 has 15 amino acids. The germline V and J ends were trimmed by 2 bases and 0 bases, with 12 bases remaining between them. Germline V gene lookup returns CDR1 SGHRS and CDR2 YFSETQ. CDR3 protein: CASSLAVTSSYEQYF. The CDR3 DNA reads TGCGCCAGCAGCTTAGCGGTAACGAGCTCCTACGAGCAGTACTTC.

The V and J genes are TRBV12-3 or TRBV12-4 and TRBJ1-1; the match to TRBD1 covers 10 bases. This CDR3 region has 13 residues. V lost 3 bases to trimming and J lost 11 bases; unmatched junction nucleotides: 6. The CDR3 DNA sequence: TGTGCCAGCAGTTTTTCGCAGGGACAGGGGGCTTTCTTT. It yields the protein CASSFSQGQGAFF.

The chain joins TRBV12-3 or TRBV12-4 to TRBJ2-1, with D possibly TRBD2 on 5 matching bases. The CDR3 is 14 residues long. V lost 3 bases, J lost 8 bases, and 14 bases lay in between. The CDR3 loop is CASSFEGIRDEQFF. In DNA form, the CDR3 reads TGTGCCAGCAGTTTCGAGGGTATAAGAGATGAGCAGTTCTTC.

The chain employs TRBV9 and TRBJ2-7; 7 bases fit TRBD1. Germline V gene data show CDR1 as SGDLS and CDR2 as YYNGEE. V lost 1 base and J lost 0; bases outside the gene matches: 7. This CDR3 has 16 residues. CDR3 loop: CASSVTMGTASYEQYF. CDR3 in DNA: TGTGCCAGCAGCGTAACGATGGGGACAGCCTCCTACGAGCAGTACTTC. Complete variable domain (other parts from reference TRBV9 and TRBJ2-7): DSGVTQTPKHLITATGQRVTLRCSPRSGDLSVYWYQQSLDQGLQFLIQYYNGEERAKGNILERFSAQQFPDLHSELNLSSLELGDSALYFCASSVTMGTASYEQYFGPGTRLTVT.

This clonotype was counted many times. V is TRBV5-1 and J is TRBJ2-1; D is possibly TRBD1 (6 bases). The CDR3 covers 16 residues. Trimming removed 0 bases at V and 7 bases at J, with 17 bases between. CDR1 is SGHRS, CDR2 YFSETQ, per germline. The CDR3 reads CASSLGGGRGGNEQFF. DNA for the CDR3: TGCGCCAGCAGCTTGGGAGGCGGCAGGGGTGGAAATGAGCAGTTCTTC. Supplemented by reference TRBV5-1 and TRBJ2-1, the full variable domain reads KAGVTQTPRYLIKTRGQQVTLSCSPISGHRSVSWYQQTPGQGLQFLFEYFSETQRNKGNFPGRFSGRQFSNSRSEMNVSTLELGDSALYLCASSLGGGRGGNEQFFGPGTRLTVL.

This clonotype was detected ten times or more. The DNA for the CDR3 is TGTGCCACCAACTTTGGACGTGGTGAGCAGTTCTTC. This gives the protein CATNFGRGEQFF. The V gene is TRBV15, the J gene TRBJ2-1, with no clear D. Germline loops: CDR1 LNHNV, CDR2 YYDKDF (reference sequence). Trimming stripped 7 bases from V and 9 bases from J, with 13 bases between. The CDR3 totals 12 residues.

This clonotype was found a few times. The CDR3 sequence is CSANRGFSTDTQYF. For the CDR3, the DNA is TGCAGTGCTAACCGGGGTTTCAGCACAGATACGCAGTATTTT. The chain couples TRBV20-1 to TRBJ2-3; possible D gene TRBD2, 5 bases. Trimming stripped 4 bases from V and 0 bases from J, with 11 bases between. Germline V gene sequence: CDR1 DFQATT, CDR2 SNEGSKA (reference sequence). This CDR3 region has 14 residues.

There are a few counts of this clonotype. The chain recombines TRBV6-2 or TRBV6-3 with TRBJ2-6; TRBD1 might be the D (5 bases). CDR1 and CDR2 (germline): MNHEY, SVGEGT. The V end lost 7 bases, the J end lost 0 bases, and 13 bases lay between the germline ends. The length of the CDR3 is 16 residues. CDR3 DNA sequence: TGTGCCAGCACGGACAACCACCTCTCTGGGGCCAACGTCCTGACTTTC. Translation: CASTDNHLSGANVLTF.